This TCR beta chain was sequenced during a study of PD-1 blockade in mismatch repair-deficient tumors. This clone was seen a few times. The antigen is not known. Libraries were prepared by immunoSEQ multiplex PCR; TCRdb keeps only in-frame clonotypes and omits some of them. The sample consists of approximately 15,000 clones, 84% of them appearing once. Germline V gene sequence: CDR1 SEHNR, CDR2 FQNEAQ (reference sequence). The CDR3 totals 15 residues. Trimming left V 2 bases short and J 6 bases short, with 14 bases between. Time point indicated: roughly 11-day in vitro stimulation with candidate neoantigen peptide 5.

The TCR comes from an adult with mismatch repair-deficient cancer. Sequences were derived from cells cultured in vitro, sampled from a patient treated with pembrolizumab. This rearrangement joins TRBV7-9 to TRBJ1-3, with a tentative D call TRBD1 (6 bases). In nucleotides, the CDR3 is TGTGCCAGCAGCTTAACCCAGGGGTTAGCAAACACCATATATTTT. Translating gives CASSLTQGLANTIYF.